Listed below are T cell receptor beta chains from one sample, sequenced in a study of regulatory and conventional T cells in RAG deficiency. Repertoires were generated with immunoSEQ multiplex PCR, while TCRdb's copy carries only in-frame clones and drops some. The sample carries about 30,000 clones, 90% recorded once. These data are also associated with another study on regulatory T cells.

Specimen: CD8+ T cells sorted from blood. The source is a human donor in good health. Both conserved end residues are part of each CDR3. A D gene is named only where the DNA matches it firmly. Clone sizes are given selectively: once, few, many, or a class where the clone is expanded.

clone size: NA; D gene: NA; V gene: TRBV7-9; J gene: TRBJ2-5; CDR3 DNA: TGTGCCAGCAGCCCCTCAGACTTACAAGAGACCCAGTACTTC; CDR3 protein: CASSPSDLQETQYF
clone size: NA; D gene: TRBD1; V gene: TRBV2; J gene: TRBJ2-1; CDR3 DNA: TGTGCCAGCGACAGGGGAGCGAATGAGCAGTTCTTC; CDR3 protein: CASDRGANEQFF
clone size: NA; D gene: NA; V gene: TRBV6-1; J gene: TRBJ2-2; CDR3 DNA: TGTGCCAGCCTCGACTCAGCCAACACCGGGGAGCTGTTTTTT; CDR3 protein: CASLDSANTGELFF
clone size: once; D gene: TRBD2; V gene: TRBV6-1; J gene: TRBJ2-1; CDR3 DNA: TGTGCCAGCAGTGAAGGGTCAAGCGGGAGGTCCATCTACAATGAGCAGTTCTTC; CDR3 protein: CASSEGSSGRSIYNEQFF
clone size: NA; D gene: NA; V gene: TRBV7-2; J gene: TRBJ2-2; CDR3 DNA: TGTGCCAGCAGCACCCCGGGAACCGGGGAGCTGTTTTTT; CDR3 protein: CASSTPGTGELFF
clone size: NA; D gene: TRBD2; V gene: TRBV5-1; J gene: TRBJ2-5; CDR3 DNA: TGCGCCAGCAGTTCTAGCGGGAGTAGTGAGACCCAGTACTTC; CDR3 protein: CASSSSGSSETQYF
clone size: NA; D gene: NA; V gene: TRBV6-5; J gene: TRBJ1-1; CDR3 DNA: TGTGCCAGCAGTTACGGGGGGGTCACTGAAGCTTTCTTT; CDR3 protein: CASSYGGVTEAFF
clone size: NA; D gene: NA; V gene: TRBV6-5; J gene: TRBJ2-2; CDR3 DNA: TGTGCCAGCAGTTACCTTACAGCCACCGGGGAGCTGTTTTTT; CDR3 protein: CASSYLTATGELFF
clone size: NA; D gene: TRBD2; V gene: TRBV19; J gene: TRBJ2-1; CDR3 DNA: TGTGCCAGTTCCGGCGGGAGTATCAGTGAGCAGTTCTTC; CDR3 protein: CASSGGSISEQFF
clone size: few; D gene: NA; V gene: TRBV7-2; J gene: TRBJ2-7; CDR3 DNA: TGTGCCAGCAGCTTGCGGGGACGAGAGAACTACGAGCAGTACTTC; CDR3 protein: CASSLRGRENYEQYF